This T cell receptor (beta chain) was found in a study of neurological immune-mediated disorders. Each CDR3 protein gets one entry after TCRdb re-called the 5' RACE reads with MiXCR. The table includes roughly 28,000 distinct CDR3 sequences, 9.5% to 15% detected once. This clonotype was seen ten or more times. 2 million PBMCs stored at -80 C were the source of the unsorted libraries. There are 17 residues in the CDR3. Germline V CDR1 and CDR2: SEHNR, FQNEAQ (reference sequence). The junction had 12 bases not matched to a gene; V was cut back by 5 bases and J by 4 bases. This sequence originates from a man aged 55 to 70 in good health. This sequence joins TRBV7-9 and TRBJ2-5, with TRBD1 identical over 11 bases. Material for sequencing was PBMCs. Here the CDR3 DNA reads TGTGCCAGCAGCCCAGCCACCGGGACAGGGGGTAGAGAGACCCAGTACTTC. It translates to CASSPATGTGGRETQYF.